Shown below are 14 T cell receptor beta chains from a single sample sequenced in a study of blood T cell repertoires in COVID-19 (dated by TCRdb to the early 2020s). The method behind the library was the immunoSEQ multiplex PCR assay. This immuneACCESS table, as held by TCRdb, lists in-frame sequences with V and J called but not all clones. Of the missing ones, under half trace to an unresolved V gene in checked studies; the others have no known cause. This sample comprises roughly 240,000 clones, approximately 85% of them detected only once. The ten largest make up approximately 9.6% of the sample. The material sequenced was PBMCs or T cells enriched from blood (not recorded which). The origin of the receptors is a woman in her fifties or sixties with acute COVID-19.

The CDR3 DNA sequence: TGTGCCACCAGCAGAGACCCGAGCCGTTTCTATGGCTACACCTTC. Translating gives CATSRDPSRFYGYTF. The chain combines TRBV15 with TRBJ1-2; D is undetermined. The CDR3 is made up of 15 amino acids. Germline V gives CDR1 LNHNV, CDR2 YYDKDF (reference sequence). The V gene lost 0 bases and the J gene lost 4 bases, with 12 bases spanning the gap.

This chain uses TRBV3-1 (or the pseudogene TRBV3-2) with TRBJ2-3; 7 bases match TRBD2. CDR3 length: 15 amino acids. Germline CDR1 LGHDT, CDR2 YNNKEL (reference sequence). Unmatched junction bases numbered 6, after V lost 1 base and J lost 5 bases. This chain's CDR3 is CASSQGSGVQDTQYF. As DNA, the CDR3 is TGTGCCAGCAGCCAAGGGAGCGGGGTGCAAGATACGCAGTATTTT.

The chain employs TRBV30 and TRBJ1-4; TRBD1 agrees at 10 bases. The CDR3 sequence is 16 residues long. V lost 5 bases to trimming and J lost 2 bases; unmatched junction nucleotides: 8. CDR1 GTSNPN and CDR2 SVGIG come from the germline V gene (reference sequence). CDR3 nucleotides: TGTGCCTGGGCCCGACAGGGGGCGCAGACTAATGAAAAACTGTTTTTT. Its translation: CAWARQGAQTNEKLFF.

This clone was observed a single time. The CDR3 DNA reads as TGCGCCAGCTTCCCGGGACAGGGGGGTATAGCTGAAGCTTTCTTT. This translates into CASFPGQGGIAEAFF. The chain recombines TRBV5-1 with TRBJ1-1; TRBD1 matches at 11 bases. The V segment lost 7 bases and the J segment 6 bases; nucleotides outside the gene matches: 11. Germline V gene data show CDR1 as SGHRS and CDR2 as YFSETQ. The CDR3 runs 15 residues.

In DNA, the CDR3 is TGTGCCAGCAGTTTAGGGGCGGGGACAGGGGGTTATCGAGAGACCCAGTACTTC. Its translation is CASSLGAGTGGYRETQYF. The chain joins TRBV27 to TRBJ2-5; 11 bases line up with TRBD1. Losses at the gene ends were 2 bases for V and 4 bases for J; bases not matched to a gene: 12. This CDR3 has 18 amino acids. In germline, CDR1 is MNHEY, CDR2 SMNVEV (reference sequence).

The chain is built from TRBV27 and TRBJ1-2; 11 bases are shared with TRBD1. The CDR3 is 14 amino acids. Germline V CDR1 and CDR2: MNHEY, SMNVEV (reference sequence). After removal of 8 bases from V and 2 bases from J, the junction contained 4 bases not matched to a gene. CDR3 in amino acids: CASGGTGGNYGYTF. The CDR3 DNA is TGTGCCAGCGGGGGGACAGGGGGGAACTATGGCTACACCTTC.

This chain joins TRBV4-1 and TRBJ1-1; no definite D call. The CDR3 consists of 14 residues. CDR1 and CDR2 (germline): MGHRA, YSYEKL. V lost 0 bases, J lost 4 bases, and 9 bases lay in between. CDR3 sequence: CASSQDGLRTEAFF. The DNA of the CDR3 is TGCGCCAGCAGCCAAGACGGTTTGCGCACTGAAGCTTTCTTT.

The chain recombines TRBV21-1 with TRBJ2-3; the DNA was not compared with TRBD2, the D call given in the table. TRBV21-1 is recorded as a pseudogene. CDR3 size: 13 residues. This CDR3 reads CASSKVLTDTQYF. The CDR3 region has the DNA TGTGCCAGCAGCAAAGTTCTCACAGATACGCAGTATTTT.

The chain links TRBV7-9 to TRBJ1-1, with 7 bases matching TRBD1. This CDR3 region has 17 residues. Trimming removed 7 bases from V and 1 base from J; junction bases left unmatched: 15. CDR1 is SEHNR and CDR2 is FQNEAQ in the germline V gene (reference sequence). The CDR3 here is CASTNRGVVDRNTEAFF. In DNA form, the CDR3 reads TGTGCCAGCACCAACAGGGGCGTAGTAGACCGGAACACTGAAGCTTTCTTT.

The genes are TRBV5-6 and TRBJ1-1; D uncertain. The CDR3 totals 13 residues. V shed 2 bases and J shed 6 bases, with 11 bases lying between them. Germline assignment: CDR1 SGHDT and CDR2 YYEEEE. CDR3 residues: CASSLDLGPEAFF. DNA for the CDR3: TGTGCCAGCAGCTTAGACCTTGGGCCTGAAGCTTTCTTT. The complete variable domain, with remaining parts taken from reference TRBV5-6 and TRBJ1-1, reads DAGVTQSPTHLIKTRGQQVTLRCSPKSGHDTVSWYQQALGQGPQFIFQYYEEEERQRGNFPDRFSGHQFPNYSSELNVNALLLGDSALYLCASSLDLGPEAFFGQGTRLTVV.

Written as DNA, the CDR3 is TGCGCCAGCTGGGACAGGGACTCACCCCTCCACTTT. Its protein product is CASWDRDSPLHF. V usage is TRBV10-2 and J usage is TRBJ1-6; 9 nucleotides align to TRBD1. In germline, CDR1 is WSHSY, CDR2 SAAADI. The CDR3 is 12 amino acids. Unmatched junction bases numbered 3, after V lost 8 bases and J lost 10 bases.

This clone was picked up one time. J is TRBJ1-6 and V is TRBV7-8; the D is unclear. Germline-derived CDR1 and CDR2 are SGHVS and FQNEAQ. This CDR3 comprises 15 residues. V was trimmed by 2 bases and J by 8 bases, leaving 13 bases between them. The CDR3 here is CASSLSRVRDSPLHF. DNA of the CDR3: TGTGCCAGCAGCTTATCCCGGGTACGGGATTCACCCCTCCACTTT.

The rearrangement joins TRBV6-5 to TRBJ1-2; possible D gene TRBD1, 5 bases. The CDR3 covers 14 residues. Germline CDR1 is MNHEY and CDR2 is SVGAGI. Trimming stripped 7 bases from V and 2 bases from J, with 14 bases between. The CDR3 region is CASKDGRVNYGYTF. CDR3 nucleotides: TGTGCCAGCAAGGACGGCAGGGTAAACTATGGCTACACCTTC.

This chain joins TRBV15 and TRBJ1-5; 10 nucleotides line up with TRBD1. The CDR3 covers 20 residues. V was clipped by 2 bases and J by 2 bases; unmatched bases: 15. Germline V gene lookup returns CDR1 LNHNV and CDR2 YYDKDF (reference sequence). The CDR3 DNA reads TGTGCCACCAGCAGACACACCGGACAGGGGGTCCTGTCAGGCAATCAGCCCCAGCATTTT. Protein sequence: CATSRHTGQGVLSGNQPQHF.